This record covers a single T cell receptor beta chain. Repertoires were generated with immunoSEQ multiplex PCR, while TCRdb's copy carries only in-frame clones and drops some. The table includes approximately 360,000 clones, 89% detected once. This specimen belongs to a study of blood T cell repertoires in COVID-19. Overall study: Whether acute or convalescent, the COVID-19 samples came from the United States, Italy and Spain. PBMCs, B-cell-depleted T cells, or T cells provided the cDNA or gDNA that made up the material.

V lost 0 bases to trimming and J lost 5 bases, with 14 bases between them. Germline CDR1 SGHRS, CDR2 YFSETQ. The length of the CDR3 is 15 residues. The chain has TRBV5-1 and TRBJ1-2; a weak D match, TRBD1 (6 bases). The sample taken for sequencing was peripheral blood. The TCR was taken from a man between 40 and 49 years old with acute or convalescent COVID-19. The CDR3 bases are TGCGCCAGCAGCTTGGCCGTAGGGGGGGAGTATGGCTACACCTTC. It codes for CASSLAVGGEYGYTF.